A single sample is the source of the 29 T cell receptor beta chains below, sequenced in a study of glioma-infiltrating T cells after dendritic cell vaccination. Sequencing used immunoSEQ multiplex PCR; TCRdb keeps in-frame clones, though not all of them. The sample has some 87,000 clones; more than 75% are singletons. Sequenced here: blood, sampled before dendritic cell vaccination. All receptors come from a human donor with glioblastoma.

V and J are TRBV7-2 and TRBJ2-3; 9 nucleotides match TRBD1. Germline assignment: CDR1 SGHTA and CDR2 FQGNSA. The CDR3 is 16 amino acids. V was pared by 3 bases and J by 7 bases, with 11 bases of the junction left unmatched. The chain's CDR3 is CASSLAHGTGRNTQYF. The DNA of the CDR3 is TGTGCCAGCAGCTTGGCCCACGGGACAGGGAGGAATACGCAGTATTTT.

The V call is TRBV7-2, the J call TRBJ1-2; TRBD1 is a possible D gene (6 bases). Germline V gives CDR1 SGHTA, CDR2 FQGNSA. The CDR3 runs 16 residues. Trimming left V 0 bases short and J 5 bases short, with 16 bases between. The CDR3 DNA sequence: TGTGCCAGCAGCTTAGCGCCTCCTGGGGGCCGATATGGCTACACCTTC. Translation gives CASSLAPPGGRYGYTF. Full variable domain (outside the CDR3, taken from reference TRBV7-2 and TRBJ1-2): GAGVSQSPSNKVTEKGKDVELRCDPISGHTALYWYRQSLGQGLEFLIYFQGNSAPDKSGLPSDRFSAERTGGSVSTLTIQRTQQEDSAVYLCASSLAPPGGRYGYTFGSGTRLTVV.

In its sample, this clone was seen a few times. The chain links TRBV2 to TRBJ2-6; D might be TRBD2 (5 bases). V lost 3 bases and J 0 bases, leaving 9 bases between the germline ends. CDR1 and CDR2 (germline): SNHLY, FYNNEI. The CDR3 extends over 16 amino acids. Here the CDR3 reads CASSEDGGSGANVLTF. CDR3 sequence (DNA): TGTGCCAGCAGTGAGGACGGAGGCTCTGGGGCCAACGTCCTGACTTTC.

The CDR3 region is CASSLAPRETQYF. CDR3 bases: TGTGCCAGCAGCTTAGCCCCCCGAGAGACCCAGTACTTC. V usage is TRBV11-1 and J usage is TRBJ2-5; D unclear. The V gene lost 0 bases and the J gene lost 4 bases, with 6 bases spanning the gap. Germline V gives CDR1 SGHAT, CDR2 FQDESV (reference sequence). This CDR3 contains 13 residues.

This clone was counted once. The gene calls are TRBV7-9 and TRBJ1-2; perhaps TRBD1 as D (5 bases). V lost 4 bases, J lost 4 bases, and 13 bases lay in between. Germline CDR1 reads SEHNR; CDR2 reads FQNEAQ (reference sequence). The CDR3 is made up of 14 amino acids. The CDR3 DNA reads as TGTGCCAGCAGCTCTGAAGACAGAACCTATGGCTACACCTTC. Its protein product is CASSSEDRTYGYTF.

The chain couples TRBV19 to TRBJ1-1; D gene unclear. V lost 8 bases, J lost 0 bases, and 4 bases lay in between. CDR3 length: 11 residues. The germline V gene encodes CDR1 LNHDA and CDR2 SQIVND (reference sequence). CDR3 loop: CASLLNTEAFF. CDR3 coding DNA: TGTGCCAGTCTCTTGAACACTGAAGCTTTCTTT.

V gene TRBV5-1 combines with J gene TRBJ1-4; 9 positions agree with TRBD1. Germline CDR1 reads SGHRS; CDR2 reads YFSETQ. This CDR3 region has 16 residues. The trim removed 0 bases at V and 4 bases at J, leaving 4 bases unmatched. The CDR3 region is CASSLAVGQGNEKLFF. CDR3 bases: TGCGCCAGCAGCTTGGCCGTGGGACAGGGTAATGAAAAACTGTTTTTT. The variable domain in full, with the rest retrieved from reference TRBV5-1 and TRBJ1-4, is KAGVTQTPRYLIKTRGQQVTLSCSPISGHRSVSWYQQTPGQGLQFLFEYFSETQRNKGNFPGRFSGRQFSNSRSEMNVSTLELGDSALYLCASSLAVGQGNEKLFFGSGTQLSVL.

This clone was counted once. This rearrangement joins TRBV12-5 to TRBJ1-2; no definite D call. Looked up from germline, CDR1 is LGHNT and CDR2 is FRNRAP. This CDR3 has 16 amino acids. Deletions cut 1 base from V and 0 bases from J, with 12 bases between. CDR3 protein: CASGLAFKGANYGYTF. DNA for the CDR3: TGTGCTAGTGGTTTGGCCTTCAAGGGAGCTAACTATGGCTACACCTTC.

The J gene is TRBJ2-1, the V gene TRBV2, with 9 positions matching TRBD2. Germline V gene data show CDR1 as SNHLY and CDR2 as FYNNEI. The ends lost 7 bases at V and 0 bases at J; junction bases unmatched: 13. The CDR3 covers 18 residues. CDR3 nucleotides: TGTGCCAGCACCCTGAGGCCTAGCGGGGTCAGCTCCTACAATGAGCAGTTCTTC. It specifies CASTLRPSGVSSYNEQFF.

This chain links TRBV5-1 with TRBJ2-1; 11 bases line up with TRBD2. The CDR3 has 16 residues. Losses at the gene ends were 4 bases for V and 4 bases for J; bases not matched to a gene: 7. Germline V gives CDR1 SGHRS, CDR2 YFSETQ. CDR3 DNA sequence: TGCGCCAGCAGCCCGGCCGGGACTAGCGGTTACAATGAGCAGTTCTTC. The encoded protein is CASSPAGTSGYNEQFF.

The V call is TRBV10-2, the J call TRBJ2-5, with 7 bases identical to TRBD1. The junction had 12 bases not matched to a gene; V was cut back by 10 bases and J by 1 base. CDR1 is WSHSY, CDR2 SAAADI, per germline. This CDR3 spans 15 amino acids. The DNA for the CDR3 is TGCGCCAACCGCCGGGACAGCTTACCCCAAGAGACCCAGTACTTC. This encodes CANRRDSLPQETQYF.

CDR3 protein: CASSQEMGAGGQFF. In DNA form, the CDR3 reads TGCGCCAGCAGCCAAGAGATGGGAGCGGGGGGCCAGTTCTTC. J is TRBJ2-1 and V is TRBV4-3; the match to TRBD2 covers 9 bases. The germline CDR1 and CDR2 sequences are LGHNA and YSLEER. V trimming: 0 bases; J trimming: 13 bases; junction bases outside the gene matches: 7. CDR3 length equals 14 residues.

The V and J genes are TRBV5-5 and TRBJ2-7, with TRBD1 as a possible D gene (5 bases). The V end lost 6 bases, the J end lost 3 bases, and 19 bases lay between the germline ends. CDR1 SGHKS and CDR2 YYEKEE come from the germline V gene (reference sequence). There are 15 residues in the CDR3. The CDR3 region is CASTGRFRQGYEQYF. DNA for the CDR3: TGTGCCAGCACCGGCAGGTTTCGGCAGGGCTACGAGCAGTACTTC.

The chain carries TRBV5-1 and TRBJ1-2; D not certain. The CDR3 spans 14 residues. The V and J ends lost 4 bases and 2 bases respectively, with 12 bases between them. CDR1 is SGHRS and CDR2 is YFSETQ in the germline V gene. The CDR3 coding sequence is TGCGCCAGCAGCCCCGCGAGCCTAAACTATGGCTACACCTTC. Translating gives CASSPASLNYGYTF.

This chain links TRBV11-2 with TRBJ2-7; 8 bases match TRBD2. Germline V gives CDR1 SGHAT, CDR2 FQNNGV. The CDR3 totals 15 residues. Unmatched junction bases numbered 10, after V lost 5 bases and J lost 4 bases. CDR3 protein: CASSPRGAGVYEQYF. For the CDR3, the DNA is TGTGCCAGCAGCCCACGAGGAGCGGGAGTTTACGAGCAGTACTTC.

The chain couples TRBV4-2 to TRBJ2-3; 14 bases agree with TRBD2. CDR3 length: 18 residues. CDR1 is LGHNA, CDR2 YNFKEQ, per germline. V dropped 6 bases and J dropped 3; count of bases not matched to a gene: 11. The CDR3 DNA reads TGTGCCAGCAGGCTCGGGACTAGCGGGAGACCCGCGACAGATACGCAGTATTTT. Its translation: CASRLGTSGRPATDTQYF.

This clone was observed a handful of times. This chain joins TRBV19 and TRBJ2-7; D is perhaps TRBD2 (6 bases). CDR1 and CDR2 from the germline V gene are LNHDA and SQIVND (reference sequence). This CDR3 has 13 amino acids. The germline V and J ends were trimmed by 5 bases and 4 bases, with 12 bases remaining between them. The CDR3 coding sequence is TGTGCCAGTAGTCAGGGAGGTTTATACGAGCAGTACTTC. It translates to CASSQGGLYEQYF.

CDR3 sequence: CASSQAGAHTGELFF. The CDR3 nucleotides are TGTGCCAGCAGCCAGGCGGGAGCCCACACCGGGGAGCTGTTTTTT. The chain combines TRBV4-2 with TRBJ2-2, with 7 bases lining up with TRBD2. Germline CDR1 LGHNA, CDR2 YNFKEQ. There are 15 residues in the CDR3. With V trimmed by 3 bases and J by 3 bases, 4 bases remained unmatched.

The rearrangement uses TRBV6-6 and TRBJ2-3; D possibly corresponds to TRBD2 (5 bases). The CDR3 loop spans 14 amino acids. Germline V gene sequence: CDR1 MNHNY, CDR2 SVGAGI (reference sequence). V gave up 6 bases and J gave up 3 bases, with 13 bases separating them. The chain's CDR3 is CASRPRERTDTQYF. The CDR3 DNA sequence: TGTGCCAGCAGGCCAAGGGAGAGGACAGATACGCAGTATTTT.

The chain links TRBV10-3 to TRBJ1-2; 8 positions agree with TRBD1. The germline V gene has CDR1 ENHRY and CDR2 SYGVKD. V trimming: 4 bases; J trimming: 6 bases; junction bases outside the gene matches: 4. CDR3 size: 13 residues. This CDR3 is CAISGLTGDGYTF. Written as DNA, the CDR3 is TGTGCCATCAGTGGCCTGACAGGGGATGGCTACACCTTC.

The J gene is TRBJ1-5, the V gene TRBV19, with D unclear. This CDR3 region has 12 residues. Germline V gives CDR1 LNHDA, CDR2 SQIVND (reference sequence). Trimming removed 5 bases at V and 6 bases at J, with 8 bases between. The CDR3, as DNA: TGTGCCAGTAGTCCTGACTTTCAGCCCCAGCATTTT. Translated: CASSPDFQPQHF.

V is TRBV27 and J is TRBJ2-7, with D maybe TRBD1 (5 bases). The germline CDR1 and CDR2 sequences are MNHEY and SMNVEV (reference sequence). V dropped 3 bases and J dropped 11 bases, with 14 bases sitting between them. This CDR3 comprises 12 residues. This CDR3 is CASSFQQGRKYF. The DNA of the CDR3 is TGTGCCAGCAGTTTTCAGCAGGGCAGAAAGTACTTC.

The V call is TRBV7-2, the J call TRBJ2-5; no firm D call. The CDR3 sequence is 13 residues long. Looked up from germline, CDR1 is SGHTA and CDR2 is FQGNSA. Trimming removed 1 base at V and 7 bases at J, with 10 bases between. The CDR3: CASSLVEAATQYF. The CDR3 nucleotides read TGTGCCAGCAGCTTAGTTGAGGCGGCGACCCAGTACTTC.

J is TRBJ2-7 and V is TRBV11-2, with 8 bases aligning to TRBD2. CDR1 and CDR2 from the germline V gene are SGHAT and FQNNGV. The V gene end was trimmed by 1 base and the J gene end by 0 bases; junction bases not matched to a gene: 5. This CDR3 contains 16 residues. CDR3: CASSLVPSGFSYEQYF. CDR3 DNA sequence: TGTGCCAGCAGCTTAGTGCCTAGCGGGTTCTCCTACGAGCAGTACTTC.

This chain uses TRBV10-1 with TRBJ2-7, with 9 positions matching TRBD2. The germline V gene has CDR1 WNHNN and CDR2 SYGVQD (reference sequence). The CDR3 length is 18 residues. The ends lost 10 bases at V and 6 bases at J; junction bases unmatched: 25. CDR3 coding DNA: TGCGCCATCTTCCCCGGCAGGGCTAGCGGGGCAAAGGGTATCGAGCAGTACTTC. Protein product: CAIFPGRASGAKGIEQYF.

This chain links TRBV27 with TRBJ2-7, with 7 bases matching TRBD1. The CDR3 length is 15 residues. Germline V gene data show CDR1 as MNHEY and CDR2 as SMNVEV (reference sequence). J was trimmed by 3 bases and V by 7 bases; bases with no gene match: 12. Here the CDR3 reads CASTSRQGRNYEQYF. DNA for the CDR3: TGTGCCAGCACCTCACGACAGGGTCGAAACTACGAGCAGTACTTC.

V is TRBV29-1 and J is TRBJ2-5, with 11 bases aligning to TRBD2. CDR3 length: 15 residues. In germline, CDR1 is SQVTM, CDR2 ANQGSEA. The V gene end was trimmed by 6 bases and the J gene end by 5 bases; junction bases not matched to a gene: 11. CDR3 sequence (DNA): TGCAGCGTGGGGCGGGGTAGCGGGAGGGTGGAGACCCAGTACTTC. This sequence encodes CSVGRGSGRVETQYF.

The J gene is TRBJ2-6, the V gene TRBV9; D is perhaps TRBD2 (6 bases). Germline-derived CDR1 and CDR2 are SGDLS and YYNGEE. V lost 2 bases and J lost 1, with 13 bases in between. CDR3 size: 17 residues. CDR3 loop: CASSVPGRGSGANVLTF. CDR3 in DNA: TGTGCCAGCAGCGTCCCCGGCCGGGGGTCTGGGGCCAACGTCCTGACTTTC. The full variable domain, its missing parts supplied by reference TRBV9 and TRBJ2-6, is DSGVTQTPKHLITATGQRVTLRCSPRSGDLSVYWYQQSLDQGLQFLIQYYNGEERAKGNILERFSAQQFPDLHSELNLSSLELGDSALYFCASSVPGRGSGANVLTFGAGSRLTVL.

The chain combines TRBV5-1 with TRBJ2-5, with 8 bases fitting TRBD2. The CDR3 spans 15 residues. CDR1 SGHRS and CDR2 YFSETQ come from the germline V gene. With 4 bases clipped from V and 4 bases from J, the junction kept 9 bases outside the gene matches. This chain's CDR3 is CASSPQQRETETQYF. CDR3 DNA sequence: TGCGCCAGCAGCCCTCAGCAGCGGGAGACAGAGACCCAGTACTTC.